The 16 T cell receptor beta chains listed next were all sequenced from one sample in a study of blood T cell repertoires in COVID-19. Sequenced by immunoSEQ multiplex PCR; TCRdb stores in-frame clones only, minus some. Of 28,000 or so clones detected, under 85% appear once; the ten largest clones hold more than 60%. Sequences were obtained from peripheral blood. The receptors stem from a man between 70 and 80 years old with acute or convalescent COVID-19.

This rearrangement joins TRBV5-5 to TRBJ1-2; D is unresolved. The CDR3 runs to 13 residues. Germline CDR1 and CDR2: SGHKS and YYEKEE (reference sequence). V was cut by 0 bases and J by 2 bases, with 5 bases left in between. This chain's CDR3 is CASSLDTNYGYTF. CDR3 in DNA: TGTGCCAGCAGCTTGGACACGAACTATGGCTACACCTTC.

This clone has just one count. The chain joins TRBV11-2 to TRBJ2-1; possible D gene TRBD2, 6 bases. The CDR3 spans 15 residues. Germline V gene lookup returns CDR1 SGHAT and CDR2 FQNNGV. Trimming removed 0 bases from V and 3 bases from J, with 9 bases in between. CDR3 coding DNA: TGTGCCAGCAGCTTAGATCTGGGAGGCTACAATGAGCAGTTCTTC. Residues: CASSLDLGGYNEQFF.

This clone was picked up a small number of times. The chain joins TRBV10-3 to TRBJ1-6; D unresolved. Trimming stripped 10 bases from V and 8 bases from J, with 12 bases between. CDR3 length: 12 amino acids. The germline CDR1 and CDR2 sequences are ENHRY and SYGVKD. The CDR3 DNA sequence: TGTGCCACCGACTCCCCGGATTCACCCCTCCACTTT. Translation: CATDSPDSPLHF.

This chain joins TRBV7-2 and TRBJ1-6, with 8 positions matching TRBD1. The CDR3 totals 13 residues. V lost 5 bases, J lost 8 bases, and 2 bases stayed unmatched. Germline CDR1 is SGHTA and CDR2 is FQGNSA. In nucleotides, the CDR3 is TGTGCCAGCAGCCCAGGGGGCGATTCACCCCTCCACTTT. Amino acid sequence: CASSPGGDSPLHF.

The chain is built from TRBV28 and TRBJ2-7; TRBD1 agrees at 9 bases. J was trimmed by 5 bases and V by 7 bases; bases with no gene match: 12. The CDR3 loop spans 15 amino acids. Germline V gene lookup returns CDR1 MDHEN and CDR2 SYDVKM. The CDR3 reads CASTSSGTGIHEQYF. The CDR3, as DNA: TGTGCCAGCACCTCCTCCGGGACAGGGATCCACGAGCAGTACTTC.

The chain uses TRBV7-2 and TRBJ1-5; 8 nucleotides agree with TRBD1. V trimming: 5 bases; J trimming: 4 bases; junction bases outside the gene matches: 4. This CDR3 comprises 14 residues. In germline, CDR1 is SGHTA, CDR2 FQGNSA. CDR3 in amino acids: CASSLDRANQPQHF. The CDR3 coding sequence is TGTGCCAGCAGCCTGGACAGGGCAAATCAGCCCCAGCATTTT.

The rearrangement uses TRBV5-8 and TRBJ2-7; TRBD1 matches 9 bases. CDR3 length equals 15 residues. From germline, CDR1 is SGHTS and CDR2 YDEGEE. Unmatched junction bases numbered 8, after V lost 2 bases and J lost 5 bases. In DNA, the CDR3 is TGTGCCAGCAGCTTTAGTAGGGACAGGGTCCACGAGCAGTACTTC. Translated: CASSFSRDRVHEQYF.

The CDR3 is CASSFGLTARIDTQYF. In nucleotides, the CDR3 is TGTGCCAGCAGCTTTGGACTTACGGCCCGTATAGATACGCAGTATTTT. The chain couples TRBV11-2 to TRBJ2-3, with a tentative D call TRBD2 (5 bases). Germline V gene data show CDR1 as SGHAT and CDR2 as FQNNGV. Trimming shortened V by 3 bases and J by 5 bases, and 18 bases separated the two germline ends. This CDR3 contains 16 residues.

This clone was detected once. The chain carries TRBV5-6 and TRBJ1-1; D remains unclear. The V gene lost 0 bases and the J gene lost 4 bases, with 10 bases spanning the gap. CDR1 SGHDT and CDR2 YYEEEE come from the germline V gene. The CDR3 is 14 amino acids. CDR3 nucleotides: TGTGCCAGCAGCTTGGCGGGGATGCGCACTGAAGCTTTCTTT. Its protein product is CASSLAGMRTEAFF.

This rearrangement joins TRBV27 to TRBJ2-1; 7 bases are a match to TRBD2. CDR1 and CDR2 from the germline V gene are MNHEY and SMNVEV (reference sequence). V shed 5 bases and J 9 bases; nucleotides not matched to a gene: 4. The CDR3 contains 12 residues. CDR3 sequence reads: CASSAGTTEQFF. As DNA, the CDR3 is TGTGCCAGCAGTGCGGGGACTACTGAGCAGTTCTTC.

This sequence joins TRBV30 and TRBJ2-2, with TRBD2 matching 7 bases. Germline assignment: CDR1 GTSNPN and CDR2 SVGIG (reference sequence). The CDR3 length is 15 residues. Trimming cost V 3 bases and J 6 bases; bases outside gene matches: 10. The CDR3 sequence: CAWSQYGGWSGELFF. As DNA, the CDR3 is TGTGCCTGGAGCCAATACGGGGGGTGGTCCGGGGAGCTGTTTTTT.

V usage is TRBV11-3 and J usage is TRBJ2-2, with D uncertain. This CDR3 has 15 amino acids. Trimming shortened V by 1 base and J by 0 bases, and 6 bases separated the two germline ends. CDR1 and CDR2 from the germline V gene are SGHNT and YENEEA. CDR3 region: CASSLGVANTGELFF. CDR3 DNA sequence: TGTGCCAGCAGCTTAGGAGTTGCGAACACCGGGGAGCTGTTTTTT.

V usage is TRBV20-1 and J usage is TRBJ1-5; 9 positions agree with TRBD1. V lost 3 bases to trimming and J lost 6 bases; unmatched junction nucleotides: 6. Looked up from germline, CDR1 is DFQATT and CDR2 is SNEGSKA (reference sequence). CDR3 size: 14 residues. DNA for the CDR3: TGCAGTGCTAGTGAGACAGGGGGTCTTCAGCCCCAGCATTTT. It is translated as CSASETGGLQPQHF.

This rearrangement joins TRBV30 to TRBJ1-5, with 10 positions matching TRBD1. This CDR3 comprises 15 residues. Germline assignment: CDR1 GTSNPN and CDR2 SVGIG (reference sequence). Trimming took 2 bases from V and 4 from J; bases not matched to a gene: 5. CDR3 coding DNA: TGTGCCTGGAGTCAGACAGGGGGCGGGAATCAGCCCCAGCATTTT. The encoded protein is CAWSQTGGGNQPQHF.

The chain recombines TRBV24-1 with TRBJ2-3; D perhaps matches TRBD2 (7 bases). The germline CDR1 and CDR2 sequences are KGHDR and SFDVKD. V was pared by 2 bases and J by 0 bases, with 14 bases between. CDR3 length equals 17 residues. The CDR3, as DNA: TGTGCCACCAGTGATTCGGGGGGCGGTTCTAGCACAGATACGCAGTATTTT. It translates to CATSDSGGGSSTDTQYF.

CDR3 in DNA: TGTGCCAGCGGTGGGCAGTTTCCTAACACTGAAGCTTTCTTT. It codes for CASGGQFPNTEAFF. The J gene is TRBJ1-1, the V gene TRBV2; D remains unclear. The CDR3 is 14 amino acids. Trimming removed 8 bases at V and 2 bases at J, with 15 bases between. CDR1 and CDR2 (germline): SNHLY, FYNNEI.